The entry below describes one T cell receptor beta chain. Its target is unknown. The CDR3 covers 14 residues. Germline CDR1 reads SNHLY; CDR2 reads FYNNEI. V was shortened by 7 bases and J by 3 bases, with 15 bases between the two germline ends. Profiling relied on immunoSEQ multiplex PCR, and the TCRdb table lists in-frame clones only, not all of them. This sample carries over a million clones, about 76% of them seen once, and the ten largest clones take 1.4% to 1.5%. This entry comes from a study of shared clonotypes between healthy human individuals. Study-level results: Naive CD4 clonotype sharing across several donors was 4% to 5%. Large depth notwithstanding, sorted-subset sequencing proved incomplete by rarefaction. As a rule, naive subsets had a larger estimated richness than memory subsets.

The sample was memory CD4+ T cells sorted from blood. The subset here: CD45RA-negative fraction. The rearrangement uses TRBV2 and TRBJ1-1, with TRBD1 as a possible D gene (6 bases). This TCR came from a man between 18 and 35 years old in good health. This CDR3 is CASKSGQGYTEAFF. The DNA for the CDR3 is TGTGCCAGCAAATCGGGCCAGGGGTACACTGAAGCTTTCTTT.